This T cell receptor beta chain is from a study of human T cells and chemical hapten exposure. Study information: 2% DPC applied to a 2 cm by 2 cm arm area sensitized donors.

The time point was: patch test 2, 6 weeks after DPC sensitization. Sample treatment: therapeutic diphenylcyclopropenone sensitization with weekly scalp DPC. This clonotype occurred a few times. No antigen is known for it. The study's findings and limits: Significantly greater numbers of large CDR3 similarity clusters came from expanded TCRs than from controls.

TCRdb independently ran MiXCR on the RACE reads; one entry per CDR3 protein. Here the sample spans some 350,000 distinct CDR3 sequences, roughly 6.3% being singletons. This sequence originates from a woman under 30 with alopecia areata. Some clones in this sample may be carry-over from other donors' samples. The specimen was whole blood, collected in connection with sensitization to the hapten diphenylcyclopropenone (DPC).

This CDR3 reads CASSLALGQGDNQPQHF. The CDR3 region has the DNA TGTGCCAGCAGCTTAGCTTTGGGACAGGGGGACAATCAGCCCCAGCATTTT. The chain uses TRBV7-4 and TRBJ1-5; 11 nucleotides match TRBD1. V lost 0 bases and J lost 3; bases outside the gene matches: 4. From germline, CDR1 is SGHVT and CDR2 SQSDAQ. The CDR3 totals 17 residues. The full variable domain, in which reference TRBV7-4 and TRBJ1-5 provide the parts outside the CDR3, is GAGVSQSPRYKVAKRGRDVALRCDSISGHVTLYWYRQTLGQGSEVLTYSQSDAQRDKSGRPSGRFSAERPERSVSTLKIQRTEQGDSAVYLCASSLALGQGDNQPQHFGDGTRLSIL.